This TCR beta chain was retrieved from a study of T-cell reconstitution after alpha-beta-depleted transplantation in children. Unique molecular identifiers were incorporated during preparation of the TCRbeta library. TCRdb passed the PCR reads through MiXCR, listing each CDR3 protein once. The sample carries around 400,000 distinct CDR3 sequences, roughly 21% recorded once. Germline lookup yields CDR1 KGHSH and CDR2 LQKENI. The CDR3 has 15 amino acids. J gave up 7 bases and V 6 bases, and 14 bases lay outside the gene matches. The sample holds a few counts of this clonotype. The receptor was isolated from a human donor who donated a stem cell graft to a child with acute myeloid leukemia. The specimen comprised PBMCs from the stem cell graft donor, sampled from the stem cell graft. The V and J genes are TRBV18 and TRBJ1-2; TRBD1 matches at 7 bases. As DNA, the CDR3 is TGTGCCAGCTCTCCGGGACAGAAGGCGACTGGTGGCTACACCTTC. Protein sequence: CASSPGQKATGGYTF.